These T cell receptor beta chains were read from a single sample in a study of T cells after somatic rescue of genetic block. This table comes from immunoSEQ multiplex PCR, and its TCRdb copy is limited to in-frame clones, with some not included. The table lists over 9,000 clones, 78% of them singletons. The source material was peripheral blood mononuclear cells (PBMCs). These receptors all come from a boy between 10 and 17 years old. CDR3s include the opening cysteine and the closing phenylalanine or tryptophan. D genes are given only for firm matches. Only part of the rows carry a size: once, few, many, or a class if the clone is expanded.

J | size | D | V | DNA | CDR3
TRBJ2-5 | . | . | TRBV28 | TGTGCCAGCAGTCTAGGAAGGGGTCCAGCCCTACTCCAAGAGACCCAGTACTTC | CASSLGRGPALLQETQYF
TRBJ1-6 | . | TRBD1 | TRBV9 | TGTGCCAGCAGCGCAGGACAGGGAGGCTCACCCCTCCACTTT | CASSAGQGGSPLHF
TRBJ2-1 | . | . | TRBV11-2 | TGTGCCAGCAGCTTACCAGTATTGAATGAGCAGTTCTTC | CASSLPVLNEQFF
TRBJ1-6 | . | . | TRBV7-2 | TGTGCCAGCAGCTTAACAGGGCCCACCTTCCCGAATTCACCCCTCCACTTT | CASSLTGPTFPNSPLHF
TRBJ2-7 | . | . | TRBV18 | TGTGCCAGCTCACCGGTGTCCTCGTCTAGCTCCTACGAGCAGTACTTC | CASSPVSSSSSYEQYF
TRBJ2-5 | . | . | TRBV21-1 | TGTGCCAGCACTATGGAACAGGACAGGGGGGAGACCCAGTACTTC | CASTMEQDRGETQYF
TRBJ2-2 | . | . | TRBV2 | TGTGCCAGCAGCGGACAAATTAACACCGGGGAGCTGTTTTTT | CASSGQINTGELFF
TRBJ2-3 | once | . | TRBV29-1 | TGCAGCGCAGACGGTGGGACAGATACGCAGTATTTT | CSADGGTDTQYF
TRBJ2-1 | . | TRBD2 | TRBV5-6 | TGTGCCAGCAGCTTGTCTAGCGGGGGATACAATGAGCAGTTCTTC | CASSLSSGGYNEQFF
TRBJ1-4 | once | TRBD1 | TRBV28 | TGTGCCAGCAGTCTCGGGACAGGGGAAGAAAAACTGTTTTTT | CASSLGTGEEKLFF
TRBJ2-5 | . | . | TRBV7-9 | TGTGCCAGCAGCTTAGTCCCCAACGGGGGTGGAGAGACCCAGTACTTC | CASSLVPNGGGETQYF
TRBJ1-5 | . | TRBD1 | TRBV7-2 | TGTGCCAGCACCTCTGACAGGGGGAATCAGCCCCAGCATTTT | CASTSDRGNQPQHF
TRBJ2-5 | . | . | TRBV13 | TGTGCCAGCAGCTTAGGGCAGCACCAAGAGACCCAGTACTTC | CASSLGQHQETQYF
TRBJ2-5 | . | TRBD1 | TRBV10-2 | TGCGCCAGCAGTAAGACAGGGTTCGAGACCCAGTACTTC | CASSKTGFETQYF
TRBJ2-4 | . | . | TRBV15 | TGTGCCACCAGCAGAGACGGGACACTAGGAAACATTCAGTACTTC | CATSRDGTLGNIQYF
TRBJ1-5 | medium-sized | . | TRBV6-4 | TGTGCCAGCAGTGACTCGATGGCAACTCATCAGCCCCAGCATTTT | CASSDSMATHQPQHF
TRBJ2-1 | . | . | TRBV6-1 | TGTGCCAGCAGCGCCGGGGACCGCTACAATGAGCAGTTCTTC | CASSAGDRYNEQFF
TRBJ2-1 | . | . | TRBV11-2 | TGTGCCAGCAGCTTGTTTATTCATGCACTAGCACCTCGGCTGTTCTTC | CASSLFIHALAPRLFF
TRBJ2-1 | . | . | TRBV5-1 | TGCGCCAGCAGCTTGGATGGCCGGCTAGTAAGCTACAATGAGCAGTTCTTC | CASSLDGRLVSYNEQFF
TRBJ2-7 | few | TRBD1 | TRBV11-3 | TGTGCCAGCAGCCCAGGACAGGCCTACGAGCAGTACTTC | CASSPGQAYEQYF
TRBJ1-4 | . | TRBD1 | TRBV6-5 | TGTGCCAGCAGTTACCAGGGGGCAGGCGAAAAACTGTTTTTT | CASSYQGAGEKLFF
TRBJ1-6 | few | TRBD1 | TRBV7-8 | TGTGCCAGCAGCCAAAGATCCGGGACAGCGAATTCACCCCTCCACTTT | CASSQRSGTANSPLHF
TRBJ1-2 | . | . | TRBV28 | TGTGCCAGCAGTTTCGCGGCAGCCCGGCGTGGCTACACCTTC | CASSFAAARRGYTF
TRBJ1-1 | . | . | TRBV5-1 | TGCGCCAGCAGCTTCGTTGGGACGGTGAACACTGAAGCTTTCTTT | CASSFVGTVNTEAFF
TRBJ2-1 | . | . | TRBV5-1 | TGCGCCAGCAGCGCCCAGCCCGACGGGGATGAGCAGTTCTTC | CASSAQPDGDEQFF
TRBJ1-2 | . | TRBD1 | TRBV27 | TGTGCCAGCTCCCCTATGCAGGGGGCCAACTATGGCTACACCTTC | CASSPMQGANYGYTF
TRBJ1-4 | . | TRBD1 | TRBV6-1 | TGTGCCAGCAAGTTTGCGGGACAGGGAGAAAAACTGTTTTTT | CASKFAGQGEKLFF
TRBJ2-7 | once | TRBD2 | TRBV5-5 | TGTGCCAGCAGCTTTTTCGGAAGCGGGAGGCCCCCGCAGCAGTACTTC | CASSFFGSGRPPQQYF
TRBJ1-4 | . | . | TRBV11-1 | TGTGCCAGCAGCTTAGTGGTCGGGCCCGATGAAAAACTGTTTTTT | CASSLVVGPDEKLFF
TRBJ2-3 | . | TRBD2 | TRBV10-2 | TGCGCCAGCAGGCCCGGGACTAGCGGACCGTGGGATACGCAGTATTTT | CASRPGTSGPWDTQYF
TRBJ2-7 | . | . | TRBV5-1 | TGCGCCAGCAGCTCGACAGGCCCCGGGGAGCAGTACTTC | CASSSTGPGEQYF
TRBJ1-2 | few | TRBD1 | TRBV14 | TGTGCCAGCAGCCGACAGGGCTATGGCTACACCTTC | CASSRQGYGYTF
TRBJ2-5 | few | . | TRBV9 | TGTGCCAGCAGCGTAGGAACTAGCCCCCAAGAGACCCAGTACTTC | CASSVGTSPQETQYF
TRBJ2-1 | . | . | TRBV11-3 | TGTGCCAGCAGCTTGGGACTCTACAATGAGCAGTTCTTC | CASSLGLYNEQFF
TRBJ1-5 | . | . | TRBV2 | TGTGCCAGCAGTGAAACTCCCCTAATAGGGCCCCAGCATTTT | CASSETPLIGPQHF
TRBJ1-5 | . | . | TRBV18 | TGTGCCAGCTCACCGCACCCCAATCAGCCCCAGCATTTT | CASSPHPNQPQHF
TRBJ1-6 | few | . | TRBV19 | TGTGCCAGTAGTATCAGGCCAGCCAATTCACCCCTCCACTTT | CASSIRPANSPLHF
TRBJ2-7 | . | . | TRBV2 | TGTGCCAGCAGTGAATCGGGCAGGGACACCACCTCCGAGCAGTACTTC | CASSESGRDTTSEQYF
TRBJ2-2 | . | . | TRBV7-2 | TGTGCCAGCAGCTTGGGTTTGGGGGGCCACGGGGAGCTGTTTTTT | CASSLGLGGHGELFF
TRBJ2-1 | . | . | TRBV10-2 | TGCGCCAGCAGTGAGTTGAGGGGGGGTGCGCAGTTCTTC | CASSELRGGAQFF
TRBJ2-1 | . | . | TRBV2 | TGTGCCAGCAGTGGCGACAGGAATGAGCAGTTCTTC | CASSGDRNEQFF
TRBJ2-3 | once | TRBD2 | TRBV5-4 | TGTGCCAGCAGCGCGACTAGCGGGAAGACAGATACGCAGTATTTT | CASSATSGKTDTQYF
TRBJ1-1 | . | . | TRBV25-1 | TGTGCCAGCAGCCAAGGTTCCTGGAACACTGAAGCTTTCTTT | CASSQGSWNTEAFF
TRBJ2-1 | . | . | TRBV11-2 | TGTGCCAGCAGCTTAGATTTTTTTCCCAGCGGCTCCTACAATGAGCAGTTCTTC | CASSLDFFPSGSYNEQFF
TRBJ2-7 | . | TRBD1 | TRBV29-1 | TGCAGCGTTGCTCCCCCCGGACAGGGGGTTACCTACGAGCAGTACTTC | CSVAPPGQGVTYEQYF
TRBJ2-4 | . | . | TRBV4-3 | TGCGCTAGCAGCCAAGATTGGGGTAGGGAGAGGGACAAAAACATTCAGTACTTC | CASSQDWGRERDKNIQYF
TRBJ2-3 | . | . | TRBV11-2 | TGTGCCAGCAGCTTAAGTCTATACACAGATACGCAGTATTTT | CASSLSLYTDTQYF
TRBJ2-7 | once | . | TRBV4-2 | TGTGCCAGCAGCCAAGAGTGGCGGGACGGGTACGAGCAGTACTTC | CASSQEWRDGYEQYF
TRBJ2-1 | . | TRBD1 | TRBV2 | TGTGCCAGCAGTGACGTAGCAGGGGGTCTACACTCCTACAATGAGCAGTTCTTC | CASSDVAGGLHSYNEQFF
TRBJ2-7 | few | . | TRBV5-5 | TGTGCCAGCAGCTGGGGAGGAGGAGCCCGAGAGCAGTACTTC | CASSWGGGAREQYF
TRBJ1-2 | once | . | TRBV5-4 | TGTGCCAGCAGCTTGCCCGGGTACGGCTACACCTTC | CASSLPGYGYTF
TRBJ1-2 | . | . | TRBV18 | TGTGCCAGCTCACCACGGCCAGGGGATGGCTACACCTTC | CASSPRPGDGYTF
TRBJ2-2 | . | . | TRBV4-2 | TGTGCCGGCAGCCAAGATTGGAGAGTTGGGCCCGGGGAGCTGTTTTTT | CAGSQDWRVGPGELFF
TRBJ1-6 | . | TRBD1 | TRBV6-5 | TGTGCCAGCAGTTTTCGACAGGGGTCCTATAATTCACCCCTCCACTTT | CASSFRQGSYNSPLHF
TRBJ2-2 | . | . | TRBV29-1 | TGCAGCGTTAAAGGGGGGATGGGCGGGGAGCTGTTTTTT | CSVKGGMGGELFF
TRBJ2-5 | few | TRBD2 | TRBV5-1 | TGCGCCAGCAGCTGGGAGGGGCGCGCGGAGACCCAGTACTTC | CASSWEGRAETQYF
TRBJ2-5 | . | TRBD2 | TRBV5-1 | TGCGCCAGCAGCTTGGCGGGCGGGGGGAACCAAGAGACCCAGTACTTC | CASSLAGGGNQETQYF
TRBJ1-2 | large | TRBD1 | TRBV5-1 | TGCGCCAGCAGCGCGGACAGGGAACCTTTTTATGGCTACACCTTC | CASSADREPFYGYTF
TRBJ2-4 | once | . | TRBV21-1 | TGTGCCAGCAGCGGCGGAATAGTACAGCAAAGAAAAAACATTCAGTACTTC | CASSGGIVQQRKNIQYF
TRBJ2-7 | . | TRBD2 | TRBV18 | TGTGCCAGCTCACCACCTAGCGGGAGGGCAGTGGGCGAGCAGTACTTC | CASSPPSGRAVGEQYF